Here is one T cell receptor (beta chain) with its context. This sample stems from a study of cytomegalovirus exposure and HLA in healthy donors. Study background: Early released data comprised around 80 million unique TCRs from HLA-typed donors.

CDR1 and CDR2 (germline): SGHNT, YYREEE (reference sequence). Trimming took off 0 bases at V and 1 base at J, with 6 bases between the two ends. The length of the CDR3 is 14 residues. The study ran its PCR with 60 Vbeta and 13 Jbeta primers. Per the original data handling: A later analysis counted 80 million or so unique TCR beta chains, 9.5 million to 12 million shared. Method: immunoSEQ multiplex PCR; TCRdb's copy keeps in-frame clones and lacks some. The D gene and trimming were derived from the DNA, and the V and J assignments and clone size from that table. Of under 95,000 clones listed, roughly 75% are singletons.

This TCR was recovered from a male donor in good health and CMV-seronegative. Sequenced: PBMCs. The V and J genes are TRBV5-4 and TRBJ2-3; tentative D call: TRBD2 (6 bases). CDR3: CASSLGGGTDTQYF. The CDR3 bases are TGTGCCAGCAGCTTGGGGGGGGGCACAGATACGCAGTATTTT.